This record concerns one TCR beta chain sequence. Antigen specificity is unknown. These data are taken from a study of blood T cells in healthy people across ages. The CDR3 loop spans 13 amino acids. J lost 2 bases, V lost 5 bases, and 3 bases had no gene match. The donors, all healthy, were Caucasians living in Russia, aged roughly 6 to 100. Together with a sample-barcoded 5' primer, a J-beta primer mix was included in a second PCR lasting 7 to 11 cycles. Each cDNA molecule received a tag from a template-switch adaptor that had 12 random nucleotides. TCRdb re-analysed the 5' RACE reads in MiXCR, keeping a single row per CDR3 protein. Of some 750,000 distinct CDR3 sequences in the sample, about 24% were seen once. Findings of the study overall: Higher diversity, along with more naive CD4+ cells, distinguished long-lived donors from aged donors.

Sample: blood. V is TRBV12-3 or TRBV12-4 and J is TRBJ2-7, with TRBD1 matching 7 bases. The clonotype comes from a man in his sixties or seventies in good health. The CDR3, as DNA: TGTGCCAGCAGTGAAGGGGGCACCTACGAGCAGTACTTC. This encodes CASSEGGTYEQYF.